The 17 T cell receptor beta chains presented below share a single source sample, sequenced in a study of blood T cells in healthy people across ages. The second PCR ran 7 to 11 cycles with a sample-barcoded 5' primer and J-beta primers. TCRdb re-called the 5' RACE reads through MiXCR, storing one row per CDR3 protein. The table shows approximately 880,000 distinct CDR3 sequences, with 40% to 60% occurring only once. The source material was blood. These receptors came from a young man in good health.

This clonotype was counted only a few times. The chain couples TRBV7-9 to TRBJ1-4; TRBD1 matches at 7 bases. V lost 3 bases and J lost 0; bases outside the gene matches: 7. This CDR3 spans 17 amino acids. Germline CDR1 and CDR2: SEHNR and FQNEAQ (reference sequence). The CDR3 loop is CASSFRQGYATNEKLFF. The CDR3 bases are TGTGCCAGCAGCTTTCGACAGGGCTACGCAACTAATGAAAAACTGTTTTTT.

The rearrangement uses TRBV14 and TRBJ2-6; D unclear. V lost 2 bases and J lost 4, with 9 bases in between. CDR3 length: 15 amino acids. Germline CDR1 is SGHDN and CDR2 is FVKESK. DNA of the CDR3: TGTGCCAGCAGCCAAATGCCTCGAGGGGCCAACGTCCTGACTTTC. It codes for CASSQMPRGANVLTF.

The chain joins TRBV7-9 to TRBJ2-7; TRBD1 agrees at 7 bases. The J call may not be correct, given that the DNA end is closer to TRBJ2-5. Per the germline V gene, CDR1 is SEHNR and CDR2 is FQNEAQ (reference sequence). The CDR3 is made up of 14 amino acids. CDR3 residues: CASSLNGRGETQYF. CDR3 in DNA: TGTGCCAGCAGCTTAAATGGCAGGGGGGAGACCCAGTACTTC.

V gene TRBV7-2 combines with J gene TRBJ2-7, with TRBD2 as a possible D gene (5 bases). The DNA end is a closer match to TRBJ2-5, so the J assignment may be wrong. CDR1 SGHTA and CDR2 FQGNSA come from the germline V gene. CDR3 size: 13 residues. DNA of the CDR3: TGTGCCAGCAGCCCTTGGCCGGGGGAGACCCAGTACTTC. Encoded protein: CASSPWPGETQYF.

This clonotype appeared a single time. The CDR3 bases are TGCAGTGCTAGGAGGGCCCCTCTGGAAAACACCATATATTTT. This encodes CSARRAPLENTIYF. J is TRBJ1-3 and V is TRBV20-1; no reliable D call. There are 14 residues in the CDR3. Germline values: CDR1 DFQATT, CDR2 SNEGSKA (reference sequence). Trimming took off 3 bases at V and 6 bases at J, with 15 bases between the two ends.

The chain combines TRBV24-1 with TRBJ2-1, with a tentative D call TRBD1 (5 bases). Trimming cost V 4 bases and J 9 bases, with 15 bases left between them. This CDR3 comprises 14 residues. The germline V gene encodes CDR1 KGHDR and CDR2 SFDVKD. The CDR3 region has the DNA TGTGCCACCAGTGAAGGCAGGGTCCACAGTGAGCAGTTCTTC. Protein: CATSEGRVHSEQFF.

The sample holds a few counts of this clonotype. The CDR3 coding sequence is TGTGCCAGCAGCCGGACTATTCTCCCAGATACGCAGTATTTT. It is translated as CASSRTILPDTQYF. This chain joins TRBV14 and TRBJ2-3; D is perhaps TRBD2 (6 bases). The CDR3 sequence is 14 residues long. Looked up from germline, CDR1 is SGHDN and CDR2 is FVKESK. Trimming took 4 bases from V and 4 from J, leaving 12 bases between them.

This chain connects TRBV11-1 to TRBJ2-3; tentatively, D is TRBD1 (5 bases). The CDR3 runs 17 residues. V gave up 5 bases and J gave up 0 bases, with 18 bases separating them. CDR1 and CDR2 from the germline V gene are SGHAT and FQDESV (reference sequence). The CDR3 region has the DNA TGTGCCAGCAGCAGCACTACAGGAGCCCCTAGCACAGATACGCAGTATTTT. This translates into CASSSTTGAPSTDTQYF. Variable domain in full (rest from reference TRBV11-1 and TRBJ2-3): EAEVAQSPRYKITEKSQAVAFWCDPISGHATLYWYRQILGQGPELLVQFQDESVVDDSQLPKDRFSAERLKGVDSTLKIQPAELGDSAMYLCASSSTTGAPSTDTQYFGPGTRLTVL.

The chain carries TRBV7-2 and TRBJ2-5; D is ambiguous. The end of the DNA is better explained by TRBJ2-7, so the J call may be wrong. Germline CDR1 is SGHTA and CDR2 is FQGNSA. The CDR3 is 14 amino acids. CDR3 in amino acids: CASSQVGSMDEQYF. The CDR3 nucleotides read TGTGCCAGCAGCCAGGTGGGTTCAATGGACGAGCAGTACTTC.

As to this clonotype: One junction end does not reproduce the germline sequence, and a read error may be involved. This sequence joins TRBV7-2 and TRBJ2-3; 8 nucleotides agree with TRBD2. Per germline, CDR1 SGHTA and CDR2 FQGNSA. The CDR3 runs 15 residues. The CDR3 reads CVSSLRGGSTDTQYF. CDR3 nucleotide sequence: TGTGTCAGCAGCCTGCGCGGGGGGAGCACAGATACGCAGTATTTT.

J is TRBJ2-3 and V is TRBV27, with 12 bases matching TRBD2. Germline V lookup: CDR1 MNHEY, CDR2 SMNVEV (reference sequence). CDR3 length: 21 residues. The trim removed 7 bases at V and 3 bases at J, leaving 23 bases unmatched. DNA for the CDR3: TGTGCCAGCAAATGGCTTGAGTCTCGGCTAGCGGGGGGGTCTAGGACAGATACGCAGTATTTT. It translates to CASKWLESRLAGGSRTDTQYF.

The chain combines TRBV6-6 with TRBJ2-7, with D hard to call. V was pared by 5 bases and J by 2 bases, with 16 bases between. The CDR3 is 15 amino acids. Germline V gene lookup returns CDR1 MNHNY and CDR2 SVGAGI (reference sequence). CDR3 DNA: TGTGCCAGCAGTGACCCAACGGACGGCCCCTACGAGCAGTACTTC. Translation: CASSDPTDGPYEQYF.

CDR3 in amino acids: CASSYVGQLSSYEQYF. CDR3 sequence (DNA): TGTGCCAGCAGTTACGTGGGACAGCTCAGCTCCTACGAGCAGTACTTC. The V gene is TRBV6-2 or TRBV6-3, the J gene TRBJ2-7, with 7 nucleotides matching TRBD1. J was trimmed by 0 bases and V by 2 bases; bases with no gene match: 7. The germline V gene encodes CDR1 MNHEY and CDR2 SVGEGT. This CDR3 region has 16 residues.

The chain combines TRBV27 with TRBJ1-1, with D perhaps matching TRBD1 (5 bases). CDR3 length equals 15 residues. Germline V gene lookup returns CDR1 MNHEY and CDR2 SMNVEV (reference sequence). V dropped 2 bases and J dropped 0 bases, with 10 bases sitting between them. The CDR3 DNA reads as TGTGCCAGCAGTTTAAGGGGCGGGATGAACACTGAAGCTTTCTTT. Translation gives CASSLRGGMNTEAFF.

The rearrangement links TRBV6-1 to TRBJ2-1, with TRBD1 matching 7 bases. The J call may be wrong; the DNA end is better matched by TRBJ2-7. CDR1 is MNHNS, CDR2 SASEGT, per germline. The CDR3 totals 14 residues. CDR3 nucleotides: TGTGCCACCACCAATTGGGGACAGACCAATGAGCAGTACTTC. Translation gives CATTNWGQTNEQYF.

Ten or more counts support this clonotype. The chain recombines TRBV6-5 with TRBJ2-7, with D possibly TRBD2 on 6 matching bases. This CDR3 has 14 residues. CDR1 is MNHEY, CDR2 SVGAGI, per germline. Trimming took off 8 bases at V and 4 bases at J, with 18 bases between the two ends. The CDR3 region is CASSSGGAWYEQYF. The CDR3 nucleotides are TGTGCCAGCTCGTCTGGCGGGGCGTGGTACGAGCAGTACTTC.

The chain combines TRBV13 with TRBJ2-7, with D tentatively TRBD2 (6 bases). Germline lookup yields CDR1 PRHDT and CDR2 FYEKMQ (reference sequence). This CDR3 is 14 amino acids long. V lost 3 bases and J 6 bases, leaving 15 bases between the germline ends. In nucleotides, the CDR3 is TGTGCCAGCAGCTTCACGGGGGAGGTGGGCGAGCAGTACTTC. It yields the protein CASSFTGEVGEQYF.